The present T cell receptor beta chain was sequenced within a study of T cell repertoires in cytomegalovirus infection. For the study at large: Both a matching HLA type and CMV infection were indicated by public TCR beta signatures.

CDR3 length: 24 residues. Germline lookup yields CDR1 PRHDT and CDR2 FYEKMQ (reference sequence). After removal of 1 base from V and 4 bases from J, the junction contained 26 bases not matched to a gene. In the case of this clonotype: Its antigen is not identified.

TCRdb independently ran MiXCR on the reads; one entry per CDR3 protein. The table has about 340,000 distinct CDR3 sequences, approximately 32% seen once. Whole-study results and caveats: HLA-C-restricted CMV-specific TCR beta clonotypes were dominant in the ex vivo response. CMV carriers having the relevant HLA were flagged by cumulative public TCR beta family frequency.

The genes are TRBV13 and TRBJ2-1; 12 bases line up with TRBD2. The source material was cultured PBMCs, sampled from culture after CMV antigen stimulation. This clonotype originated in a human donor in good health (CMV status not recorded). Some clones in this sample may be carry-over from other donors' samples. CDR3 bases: TGTGCCAGCAGCTTAGACCCGTTCTTCAGGTCTAGCGGGAGGGCAACTACAATTTACAATGAGCAGTTCTTC. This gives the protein CASSLDPFFRSSGRATTIYNEQFF.